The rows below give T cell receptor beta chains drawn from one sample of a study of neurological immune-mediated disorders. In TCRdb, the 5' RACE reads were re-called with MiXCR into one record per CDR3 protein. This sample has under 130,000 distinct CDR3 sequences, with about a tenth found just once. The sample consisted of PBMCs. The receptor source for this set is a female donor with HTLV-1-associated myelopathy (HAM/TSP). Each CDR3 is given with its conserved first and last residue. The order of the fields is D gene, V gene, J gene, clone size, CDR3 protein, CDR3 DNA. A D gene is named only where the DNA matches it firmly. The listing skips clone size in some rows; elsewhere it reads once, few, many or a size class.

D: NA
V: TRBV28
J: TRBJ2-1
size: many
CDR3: CASSFRGEQFF
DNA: TGTGCCAGCAGTTTTAGGGGTGAGCAGTTCTTC

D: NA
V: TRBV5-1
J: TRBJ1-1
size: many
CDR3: CASRDSLWTNTEAFF
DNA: TGCGCCAGCAGGGACAGCTTATGGACGAACACTGAAGCTTTCTTT

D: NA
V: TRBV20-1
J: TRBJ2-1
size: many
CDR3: CSARDAHEQFF
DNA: TGCAGTGCTAGAGATGCCCATGAGCAGTTCTTC

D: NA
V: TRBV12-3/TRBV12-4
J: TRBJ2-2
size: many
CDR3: CASSPSEVGELFF
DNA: TGTGCCAGCAGTCCCTCAGAGGTCGGGGAGCTGTTTTTT

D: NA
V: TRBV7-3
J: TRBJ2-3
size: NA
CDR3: CASSPQFATARTDTQYF
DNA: TGTGCCAGCAGCCCCCAATTCGCGACAGCTAGGACAGATACGCAGTATTTT

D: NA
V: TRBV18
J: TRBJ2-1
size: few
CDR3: CASSPPKRGEYNEQFF
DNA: TGTGCCAGCTCACCACCGAAACGGGGCGAGTACAATGAGCAGTTCTTC

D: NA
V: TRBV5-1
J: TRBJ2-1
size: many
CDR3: CASSPAAGTYNEQFF
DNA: TGCGCCAGCAGCCCCGCGGCCGGAACCTACAATGAGCAGTTCTTC

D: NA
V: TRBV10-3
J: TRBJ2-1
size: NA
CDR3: CAISESKWFLGQRHYNEQFF
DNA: TGTGCCATCAGTGAGTCGAAATGGTTTCTTGGACAAAGGCACTACAATGAGCAGTTCTTC

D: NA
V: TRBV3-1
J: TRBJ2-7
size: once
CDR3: CGNSQDLGPYGEQYF
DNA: TGTGGCAACAGCCAAGATCTCGGGCCATACGGCGAGCAGTACTTC

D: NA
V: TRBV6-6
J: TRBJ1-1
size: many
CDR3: CASSYQFTGNTEAFF
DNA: TGTGCCAGCAGTTACCAATTCACAGGGAACACTGAAGCTTTCTTT

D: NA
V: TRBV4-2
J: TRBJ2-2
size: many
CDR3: CASSQEVGSTGELFF
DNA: TGTGCCAGCAGCCAGGAGGTCGGCTCAACCGGGGAGCTGTTTTTT

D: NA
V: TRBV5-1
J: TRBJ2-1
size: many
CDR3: CASSISRDNEQFF
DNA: TGCGCCAGCAGCATTTCACGGGACAATGAGCAGTTCTTC

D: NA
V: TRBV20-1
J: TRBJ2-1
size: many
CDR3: CSARDPSQGNNEQFF
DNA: TGCAGTGCTAGAGATCCTTCACAGGGCAACAATGAGCAGTTCTTC

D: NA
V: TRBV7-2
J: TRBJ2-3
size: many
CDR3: CASSLVRGSSSTDTQYF
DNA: TGTGCCAGCAGCTTAGTGAGAGGGAGCAGTAGCACAGATACGCAGTATTTT

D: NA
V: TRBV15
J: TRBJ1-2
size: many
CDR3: CATSRGGGGYTF
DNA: TGTGCCACCAGCAGAGGTGGGGGAGGCTACACCTTC

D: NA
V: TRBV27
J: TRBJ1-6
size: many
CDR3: CASSSLRGDGSPLHF
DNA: TGTGCCAGCAGCTCCCTTAGAGGGGACGGCTCACCCCTCCACTTT

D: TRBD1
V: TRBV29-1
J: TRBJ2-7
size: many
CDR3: CSVKLRDSGTYEQYF
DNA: TGCAGCGTCAAACTCCGGGACAGCGGAACTTACGAGCAGTACTTC

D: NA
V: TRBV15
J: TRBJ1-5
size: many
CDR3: CATSRKLLGNQPQHF
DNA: TGTGCCACCAGCAGAAAGTTACTGGGGAATCAGCCCCAGCATTTT

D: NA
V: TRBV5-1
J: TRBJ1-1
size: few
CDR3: CASSLGQLGTEAFF
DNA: TGCGCCAGCAGCTTGGGACAGTTGGGCACTGAAGCTTTCTTT

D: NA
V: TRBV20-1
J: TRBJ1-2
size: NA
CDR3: CSARFSKTGTALGFYGYTF
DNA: TGCAGTGCTAGATTCTCCAAAACAGGGACGGCCCTCGGATTCTATGGCTACACCTTC

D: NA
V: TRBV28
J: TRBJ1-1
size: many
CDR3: CASSLRGVNTEAFF
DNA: TGTGCCAGCAGTTTAAGAGGGGTGAACACTGAAGCTTTCTTT

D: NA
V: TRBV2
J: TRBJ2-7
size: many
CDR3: CASTGDTAEVSYEQYF
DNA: TGTGCCAGCACCGGGGACACGGCAGAAGTCTCCTACGAGCAGTACTTC

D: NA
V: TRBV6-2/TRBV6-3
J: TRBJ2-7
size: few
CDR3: CASSYSELGHLYEQYF
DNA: TGTGCCAGCAGTTACTCAGAGCTTGGGCATCTGTACGAGCAGTACTTC

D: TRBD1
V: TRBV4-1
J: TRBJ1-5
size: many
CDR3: CASSQGAGWDRFNQPQHF
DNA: TGCGCCAGCAGCCAAGGGGCAGGATGGGACAGGTTCAATCAGCCCCAGCATTTT

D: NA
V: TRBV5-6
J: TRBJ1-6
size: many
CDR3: CASSLEVALSYNSPLHF
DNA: TGTGCCAGCAGCTTGGAGGTGGCCCTCTCCTATAATTCACCCCTCCACTTT

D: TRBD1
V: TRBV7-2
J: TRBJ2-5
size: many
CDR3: CASSTRQGRETQYF
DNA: TGTGCCAGCAGCACGCGACAGGGGAGGGAGACCCAGTACTTC

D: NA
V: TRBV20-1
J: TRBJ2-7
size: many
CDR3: CSARVFDRGYEQYF
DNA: TGCAGTGCTAGAGTTTTCGATAGGGGTTACGAGCAGTACTTC

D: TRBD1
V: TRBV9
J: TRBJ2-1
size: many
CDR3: CASSKTGAANNEQFF
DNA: TGTGCCAGCAGTAAGACAGGGGCGGCCAACAATGAGCAGTTCTTC

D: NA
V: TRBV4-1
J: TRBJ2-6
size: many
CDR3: CASSQGLSSGANVLTF
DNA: TGCGCCAGCAGCCAAGGGCTTAGCTCTGGGGCCAACGTCCTGACTTTC

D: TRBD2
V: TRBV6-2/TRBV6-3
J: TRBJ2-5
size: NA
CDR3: CASSNRSGGAAETQYF
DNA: TGTGCCAGCAGTAACCGAAGCGGGGGGGCCGCCGAGACCCAGTACTTC

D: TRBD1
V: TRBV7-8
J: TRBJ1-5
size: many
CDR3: CASSPYGGTGGQPQHF
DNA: TGTGCCAGCAGCCCTTACGGCGGGACAGGGGGACAGCCCCAGCATTTT

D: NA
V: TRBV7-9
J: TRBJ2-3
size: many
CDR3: CASGAGSSPTSHTQYF
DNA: TGTGCCAGCGGGGCAGGGTCGAGCCCGACCTCCCATACGCAGTATTTT

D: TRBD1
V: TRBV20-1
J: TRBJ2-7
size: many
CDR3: CSARTGAEQYF
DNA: TGCAGTGCGAGAACAGGGGCCGAGCAGTACTTC

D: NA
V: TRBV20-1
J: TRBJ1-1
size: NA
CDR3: CSSRNPSDTEAFF
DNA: TGCAGTTCTAGAAATCCCAGCGACACTGAAGCTTTCTTT

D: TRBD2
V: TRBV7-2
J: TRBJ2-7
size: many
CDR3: CASSSGTSGGYEQYF
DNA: TGTGCCAGCAGCTCCGGGACTAGCGGGGGGTACGAGCAGTACTTC

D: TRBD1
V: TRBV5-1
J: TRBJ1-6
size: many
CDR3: CASSLATPDRVVNSPLHF
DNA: TGCGCCAGCAGCTTGGCCACGCCTGACAGGGTAGTTAATTCACCCCTCCACTTT

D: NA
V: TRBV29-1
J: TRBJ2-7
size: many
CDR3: CSTRSSGVSRQYF
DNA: TGCAGCACCAGGTCGTCAGGGGTATCGCGGCAGTACTTC

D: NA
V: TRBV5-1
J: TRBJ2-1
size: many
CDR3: CASSSDRKDFSIDEQFF
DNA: TGCGCCAGCAGCTCGGACAGAAAGGACTTTAGTATCGATGAGCAGTTCTTC

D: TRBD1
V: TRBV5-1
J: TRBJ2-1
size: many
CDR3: CASSLRDRGQNEQFF
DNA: TGCGCCAGCAGCTTGCGTGACAGGGGGCAAAATGAGCAGTTCTTC

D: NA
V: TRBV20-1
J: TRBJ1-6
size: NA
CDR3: CSARSDSIHNSPLHF
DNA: TGCAGTGCTAGGTCCGACAGCATCCATAATTCACCCCTCCACTTT

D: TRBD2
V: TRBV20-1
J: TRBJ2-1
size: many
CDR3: CSAYPLRTSVNPIDSYNEQFF
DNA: TGCAGTGCTTATCCCCTAAGGACTAGCGTCAACCCCATAGACTCCTACAATGAGCAGTTCTTC

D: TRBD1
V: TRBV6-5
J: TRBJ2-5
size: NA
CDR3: CASRLGTGGRETQYF
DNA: TGTGCCAGCAGGCTTGGGACAGGGGGCCGGGAGACCCAGTACTTC

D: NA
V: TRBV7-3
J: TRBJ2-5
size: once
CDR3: CASSFTPGRAETQYF
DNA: TGTGCCAGCAGCTTCACTCCGGGGCGGGCGGAGACCCAGTACTTC

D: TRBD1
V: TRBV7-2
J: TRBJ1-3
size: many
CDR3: CASSPATGVSGNTIYF
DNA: TGTGCCAGCAGCCCGGCTACAGGGGTCTCTGGAAACACCATATATTTT

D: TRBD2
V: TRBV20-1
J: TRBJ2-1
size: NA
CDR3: CSAGISGYSYNEQFF
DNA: TGCAGTGCTGGAATTAGCGGGTACTCCTACAATGAGCAGTTCTTC

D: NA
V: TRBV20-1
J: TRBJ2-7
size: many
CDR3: CSARGVHEQYF
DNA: TGCAGTGCTAGGGGAGTACACGAGCAGTACTTC

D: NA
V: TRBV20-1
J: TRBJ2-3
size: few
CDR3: CSSGDRDTQYF
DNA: TGCAGTTCGGGGGATAGAGATACGCAGTATTTT

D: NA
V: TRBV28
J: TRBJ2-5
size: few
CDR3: CASSFHGYQETQYF
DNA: TGTGCCAGCAGTTTTCACGGGTACCAAGAGACCCAGTACTTC

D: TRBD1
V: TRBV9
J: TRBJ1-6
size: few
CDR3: CASGLTGVNSPLHF
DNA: TGTGCCAGCGGCCTGACAGGGGTTAATTCACCCCTCCACTTT